A selection of T cell receptor beta chains follows, all from one sample in a study of blood T cells in healthy people across ages. TCRdb reanalysed the 5' RACE reads using MiXCR and keeps one entry per CDR3 protein. The repertoire includes 700,000 or so distinct CDR3 sequences, 40% to 45% of them detected once, and 25% to 35% sits in the top ten. The sample comprised blood. Receptor source: a man older than 75 in good health. Each CDR3 is given with its conserved first and last residue. A D gene is named only where the DNA matches it firmly. Size tells how often a clone was seen (once, few, many) or the class of an expanded clone, and some rows leave it out.

V	D	size	J	DNA	CDR3
TRBV4-3	TRBD2	NA	TRBJ2-7	TGCGCCAGCAGCCAAGAGAGTAGCGGGGGACCCTACGAGCAGTACTTC	CASSQESSGGPYEQYF
TRBV7-9	NA	NA	TRBJ2-7	TGTGCCAGCAGCGGACGGGTCTCCTACAATGAGCAGTACTTC	CASSGRVSYNEQYF
TRBV3-1	NA	NA	TRBJ1-2	TGTGCCAGCAGCCAAGTAGGGATCTATGGCTACACCTTC	CASSQVGIYGYTF
TRBV29-1	TRBD1	many	TRBJ2-1	TGCAGCGGGGACAGCTCCTACAATGAGCAGTTCTTC	CSGDSSYNEQFF
TRBV6-2/TRBV6-3	NA	NA	TRBJ1-1	TGTGCCAGCAGTTACGTTGGGTCAAACACTGAAGCTTTCTTT	CASSYVGSNTEAFF
TRBV15	NA	once	TRBJ2-7	TGTGCCACCACTTTTACGTTCCCCTACGAGCAGTACTTC	CATTFTFPYEQYF
TRBV7-9	NA	many	TRBJ1-2	TGTGCCAGCTTTGACGATACAGGGAAGGGTAGATATGGCTACACCTTC	CASFDDTGKGRYGYTF
TRBV7-2	NA	NA	TRBJ2-2	TGTGCCAGCAGCCCTCTGGGACTGAACACCGGGGAGCTGTTTTTT	CASSPLGLNTGELFF
TRBV2	NA	few	TRBJ2-1	TGTGCCAGCACCCTTACCGGGACGGGGAATGGTGAGCAGTTCTTC	CASTLTGTGNGEQFF
TRBV6-2/TRBV6-3	TRBD1	few	TRBJ1-2	TGTGCCAGCGGGGACCGTGGACAGGAAGCTAACTATGGCTACACCTTC	CASGDRGQEANYGYTF
TRBV6-6	TRBD2	many	TRBJ2-7	TGTGCCAGCAGTTACGGGACTAGCGGTAACACCCTTTACGAGCAGTACTTC	CASSYGTSGNTLYEQYF
TRBV18	NA	NA	TRBJ2-5	TGCGCCAGCTCACCGAACGAGGGGAACCAAGAGACCCAGTACTTC	CASSPNEGNQETQYF
TRBV6-2/TRBV6-3	NA	NA	TRBJ2-7	TGTGCCAGCAGGATCGACGGGACCACCGCCTACGAGCAGTACTTC	CASRIDGTTAYEQYF
TRBV15	NA	once	TRBJ2-4	TGTGCCACCAGCAGAGATGGGGCGGGTTGGGGGCAGTACTTC	CATSRDGAGWGQYF
TRBV7-2	TRBD2	NA	TRBJ2-1	TGTGCCAGCAGCTTACGCTCCAGCGGGGGCTACAATGAGCAGTTCTTC	CASSLRSSGGYNEQFF